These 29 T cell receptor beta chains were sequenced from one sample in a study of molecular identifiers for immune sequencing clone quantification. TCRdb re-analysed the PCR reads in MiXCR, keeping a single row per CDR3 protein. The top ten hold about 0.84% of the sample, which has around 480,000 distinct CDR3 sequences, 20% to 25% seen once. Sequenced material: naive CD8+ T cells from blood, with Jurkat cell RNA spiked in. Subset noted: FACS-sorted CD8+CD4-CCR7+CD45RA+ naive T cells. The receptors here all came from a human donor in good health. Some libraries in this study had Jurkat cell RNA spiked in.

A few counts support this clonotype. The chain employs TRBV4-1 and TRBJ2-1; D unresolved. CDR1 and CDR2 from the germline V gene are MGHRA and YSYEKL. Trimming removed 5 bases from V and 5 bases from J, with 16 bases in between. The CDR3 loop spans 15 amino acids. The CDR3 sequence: CASSADPGPNNEQFF. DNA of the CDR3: TGCGCCAGCAGCGCAGACCCAGGACCAAACAATGAGCAGTTCTTC.

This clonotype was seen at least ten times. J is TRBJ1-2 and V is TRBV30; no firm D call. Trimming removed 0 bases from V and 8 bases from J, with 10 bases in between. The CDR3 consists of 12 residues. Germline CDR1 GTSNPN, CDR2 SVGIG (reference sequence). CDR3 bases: TGTGCCTGGAGTGTAGGGCCCGGCGGCTACACCTTC. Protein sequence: CAWSVGPGGYTF. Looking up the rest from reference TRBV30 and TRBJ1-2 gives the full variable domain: SQTIHQWPATLVQPVGSPLSLECTVEGTSNPNLYWYRQAAGRGLQLLFYSVGIGQISSEVPQNLSASRPQDRQFILSSKKLLLSDSGFYLCAWSVGPGGYTFGSGTRLTVV.

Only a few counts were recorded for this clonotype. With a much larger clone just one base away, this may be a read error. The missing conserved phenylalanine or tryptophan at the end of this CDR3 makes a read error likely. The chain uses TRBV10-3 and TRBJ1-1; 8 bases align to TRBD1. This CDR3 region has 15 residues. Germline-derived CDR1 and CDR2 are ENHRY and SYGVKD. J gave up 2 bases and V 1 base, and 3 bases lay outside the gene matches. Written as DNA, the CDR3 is TGTGCCATCAGTGAGTGGACAGGGCTCAACACTGAAGCTTTCCTT. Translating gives CAISEWTGLNTEAFL.

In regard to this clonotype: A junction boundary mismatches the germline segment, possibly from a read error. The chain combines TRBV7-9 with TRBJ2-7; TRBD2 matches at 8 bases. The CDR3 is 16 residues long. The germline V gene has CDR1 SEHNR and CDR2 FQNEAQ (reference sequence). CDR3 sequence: CASSVAQREITYEQYF. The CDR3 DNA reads TGTGCCAGCAGCGTAGCGCAGCGGGAGATAACCTACGAGCAGTACTTC.

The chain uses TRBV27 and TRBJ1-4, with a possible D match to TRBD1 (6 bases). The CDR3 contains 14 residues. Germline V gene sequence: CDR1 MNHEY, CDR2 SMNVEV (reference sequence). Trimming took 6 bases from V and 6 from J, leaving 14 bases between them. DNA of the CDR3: TGTGCCAGCAGATTCGACAGGTCATATGAAAAACTGTTTTTT. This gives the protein CASRFDRSYEKLFF.

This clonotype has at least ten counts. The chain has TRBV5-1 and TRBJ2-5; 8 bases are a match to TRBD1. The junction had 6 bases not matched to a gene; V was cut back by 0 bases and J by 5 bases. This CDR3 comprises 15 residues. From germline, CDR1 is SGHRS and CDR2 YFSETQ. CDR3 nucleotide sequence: TGCGCCAGCAGCTTGGAGCAGGGGGCCGGGGAGACCCAGTACTTC. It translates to CASSLEQGAGETQYF.

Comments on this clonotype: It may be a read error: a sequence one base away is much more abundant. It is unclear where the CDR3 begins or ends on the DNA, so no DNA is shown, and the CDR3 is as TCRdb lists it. CDR3 loop: CASSFGAGAGELLF. The J gene is TRBJ2-2, the V gene TRBV27; the D call of TRBD1 is as the table states it, not checked on the DNA. Germline-derived CDR1 and CDR2 are MNHEY and SMNVEV (reference sequence). The CDR3 spans 14 amino acids, including both terminal residues.

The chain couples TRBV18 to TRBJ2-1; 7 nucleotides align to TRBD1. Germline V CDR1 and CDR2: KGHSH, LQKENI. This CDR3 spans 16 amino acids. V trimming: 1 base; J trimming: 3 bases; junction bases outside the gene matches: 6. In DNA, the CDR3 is TGTGCCAGCTCACCACGGGGGACAGCCCTCTACAATGAGCAGTTCTTC. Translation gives CASSPRGTALYNEQFF.

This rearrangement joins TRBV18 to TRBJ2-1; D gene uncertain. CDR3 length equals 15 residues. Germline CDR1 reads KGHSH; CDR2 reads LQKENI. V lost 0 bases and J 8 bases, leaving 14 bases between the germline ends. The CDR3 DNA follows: TGTGCCAGCTCACCACCGGGTAGGGTCTTGGATGAGCAGTTCTTC. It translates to CASSPPGRVLDEQFF.

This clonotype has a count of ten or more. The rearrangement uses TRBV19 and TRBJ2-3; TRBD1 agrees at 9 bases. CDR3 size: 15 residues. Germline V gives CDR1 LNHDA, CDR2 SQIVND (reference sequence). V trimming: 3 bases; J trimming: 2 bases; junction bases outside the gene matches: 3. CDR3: CASSIWTGDTDTQYF. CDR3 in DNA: TGTGCCAGTAGTATCTGGACAGGGGACACAGATACGCAGTATTTT.

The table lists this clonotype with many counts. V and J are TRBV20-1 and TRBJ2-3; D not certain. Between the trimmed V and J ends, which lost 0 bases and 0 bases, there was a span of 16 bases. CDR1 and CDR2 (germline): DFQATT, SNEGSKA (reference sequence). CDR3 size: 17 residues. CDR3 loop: CSARDLTGLTSTDTQYF. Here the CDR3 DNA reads TGCAGTGCTAGAGATCTAACGGGCCTCACTAGCACAGATACGCAGTATTTT.

The CDR3 spells CASSRQGRMTTGELFF. As DNA, the CDR3 is TGCGCCAGCAGCAGACAGGGTAGAATGACCACCGGGGAGCTGTTTTTT. This chain uses TRBV4-3 with TRBJ2-2; 7 positions agree with TRBD1. The ends lost 5 bases at V and 4 bases at J; junction bases unmatched: 10. The germline V gene encodes CDR1 LGHNA and CDR2 YSLEER. This CDR3 spans 16 amino acids.

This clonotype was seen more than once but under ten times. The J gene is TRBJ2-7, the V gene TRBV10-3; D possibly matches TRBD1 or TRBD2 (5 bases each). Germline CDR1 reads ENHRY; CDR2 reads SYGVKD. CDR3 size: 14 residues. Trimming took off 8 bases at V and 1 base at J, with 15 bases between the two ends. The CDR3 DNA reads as TGTGCCATCGTGGGGGAATTCGGATCCTACGAGCAGTACTTC. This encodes CAIVGEFGSYEQYF.

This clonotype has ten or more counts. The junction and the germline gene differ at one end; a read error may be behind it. CDR3 bases: TGTGCCAGCAGTCCAGGGACTACGGAGTTGGACTTC. Its translation is CASSPGTTELDF. The chain couples TRBV28 to TRBJ2-7; TRBD2 matches at 7 bases. Germline-derived CDR1 and CDR2 are MDHEN and SYDVKM. The CDR3 runs 12 residues. Variable domain in full (rest from reference TRBV28 and TRBJ2-7): DVKVTQSSRYLVKRTGEKVFLECVQDMDHENMFWYRQDPGLGLRLIYFSYDVKMKEKGDIPEGYSVSREKKERFSLILESASTNQTSMYLCASSPGTTELDFGPGTRLTVT.

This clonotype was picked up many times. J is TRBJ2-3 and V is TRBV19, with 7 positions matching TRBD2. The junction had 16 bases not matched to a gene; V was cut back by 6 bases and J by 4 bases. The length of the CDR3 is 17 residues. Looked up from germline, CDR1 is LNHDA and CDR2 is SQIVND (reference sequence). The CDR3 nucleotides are TGTGCCAGTAGCTGGACTAACGCGGGAGAGCAACCAGATACGCAGTATTTT. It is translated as CASSWTNAGEQPDTQYF.

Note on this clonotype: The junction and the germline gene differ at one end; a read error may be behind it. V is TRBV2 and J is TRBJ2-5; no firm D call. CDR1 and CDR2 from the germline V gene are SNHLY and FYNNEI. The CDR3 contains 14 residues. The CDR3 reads CAGSRQNQPETQYF. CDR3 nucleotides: TGTGCCGGCAGTCGGCAGAACCAACCGGAGACCCAGTACTTC.

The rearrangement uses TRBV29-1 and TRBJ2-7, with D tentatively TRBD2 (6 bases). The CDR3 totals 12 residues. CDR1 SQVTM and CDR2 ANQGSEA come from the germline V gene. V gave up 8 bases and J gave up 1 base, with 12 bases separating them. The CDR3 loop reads CSSWDSSYEQYF. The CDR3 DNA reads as TGCAGCTCCTGGGACTCTTCCTACGAGCAGTACTTC.

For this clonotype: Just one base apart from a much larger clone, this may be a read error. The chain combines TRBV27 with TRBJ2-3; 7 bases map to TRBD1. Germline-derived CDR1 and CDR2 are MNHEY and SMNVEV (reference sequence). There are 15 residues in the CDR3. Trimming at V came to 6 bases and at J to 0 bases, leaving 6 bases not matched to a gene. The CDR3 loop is CASRQWDSSTDTQYF. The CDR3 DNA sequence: TGTGCCAGCAGACAATGGGACAGCAGCACAGATACGCAGTATTTT.

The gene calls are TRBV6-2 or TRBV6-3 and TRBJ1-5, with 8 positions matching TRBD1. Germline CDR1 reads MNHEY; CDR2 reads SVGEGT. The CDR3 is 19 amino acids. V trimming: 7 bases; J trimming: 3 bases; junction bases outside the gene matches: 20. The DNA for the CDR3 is TGTGCCAGCACTTATACCACCGGACAGGGTATAGAACTCAATCAGCCCCAGCATTTT. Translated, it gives CASTYTTGQGIELNQPQHF.

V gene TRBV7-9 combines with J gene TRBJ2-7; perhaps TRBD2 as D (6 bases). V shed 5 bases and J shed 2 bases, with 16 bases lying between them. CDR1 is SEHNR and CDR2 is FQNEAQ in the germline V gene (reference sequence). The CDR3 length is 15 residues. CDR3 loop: CASSNTNSGTYEQYF. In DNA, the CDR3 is TGTGCCAGCAGCAACACGAATAGCGGAACCTACGAGCAGTACTTC.

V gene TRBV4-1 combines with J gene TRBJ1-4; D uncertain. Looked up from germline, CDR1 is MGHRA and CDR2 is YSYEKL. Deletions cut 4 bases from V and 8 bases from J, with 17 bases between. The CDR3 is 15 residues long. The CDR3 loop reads CASSRDISNGEKLFF. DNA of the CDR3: TGCGCCAGCAGCCGAGATATCTCGAATGGCGAAAAACTGTTTTTT.

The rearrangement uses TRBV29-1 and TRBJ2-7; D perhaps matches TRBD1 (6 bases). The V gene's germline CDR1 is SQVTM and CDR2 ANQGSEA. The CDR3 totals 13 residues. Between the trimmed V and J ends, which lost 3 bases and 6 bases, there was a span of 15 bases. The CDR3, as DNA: TGCAGCGTTGATGGTAACCGGGACACCGAGCAGTACTTC. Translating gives CSVDGNRDTEQYF.

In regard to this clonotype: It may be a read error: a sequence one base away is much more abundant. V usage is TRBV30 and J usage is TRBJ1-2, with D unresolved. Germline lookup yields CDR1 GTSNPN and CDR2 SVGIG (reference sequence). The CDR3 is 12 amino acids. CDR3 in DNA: TGTGCCAGGAGTGTCAGCAGTAGTGGCTACACCTTC. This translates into CARSVSSSGYTF.

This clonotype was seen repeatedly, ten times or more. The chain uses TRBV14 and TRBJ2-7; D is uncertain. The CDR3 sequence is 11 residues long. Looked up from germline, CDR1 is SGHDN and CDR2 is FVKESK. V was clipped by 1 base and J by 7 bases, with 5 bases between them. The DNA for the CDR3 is TGTGCCAGCAGCCAAGGGATGGAGCAGTACTTC. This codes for CASSQGMEQYF.

The CDR3 DNA sequence: TGTGCCAGCAGCTTTTCCCAGCCATACTACGAGCAGTACTTC. It yields the protein CASSFSQPYYEQYF. The V gene is TRBV7-9, the J gene TRBJ2-7; the D is unclear. The CDR3 spans 14 residues. Germline CDR1 SEHNR, CDR2 FQNEAQ (reference sequence). Between the trimmed V and J ends, which lost 3 bases and 3 bases, there was a span of 12 bases.

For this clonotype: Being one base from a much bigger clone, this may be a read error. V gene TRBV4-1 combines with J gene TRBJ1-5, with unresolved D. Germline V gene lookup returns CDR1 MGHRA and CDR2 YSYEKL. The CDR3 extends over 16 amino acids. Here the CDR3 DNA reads TGCGCCGGCAGCCAAGAGTTGAGGCTTAGCAATCAGCCCCAGCATTTT. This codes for CAGSQELRLSNQPQHF.

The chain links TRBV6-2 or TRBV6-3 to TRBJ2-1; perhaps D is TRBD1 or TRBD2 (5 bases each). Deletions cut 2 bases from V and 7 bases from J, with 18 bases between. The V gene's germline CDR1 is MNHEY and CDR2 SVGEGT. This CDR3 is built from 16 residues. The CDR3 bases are TGTGCCAGCAGTTACCTATTGGAACGGGACCTGAATGAGCAGTTCTTC. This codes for CASSYLLERDLNEQFF.

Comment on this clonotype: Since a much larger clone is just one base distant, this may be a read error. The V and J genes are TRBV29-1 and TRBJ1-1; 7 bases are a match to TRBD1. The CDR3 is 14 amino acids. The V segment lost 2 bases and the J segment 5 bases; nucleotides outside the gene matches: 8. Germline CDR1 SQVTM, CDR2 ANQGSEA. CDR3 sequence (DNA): TGCAGCGTTGAACGGGAGGGGGCAGCGACTGAAGCTTTCTTT. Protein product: CSVEREGAATEAFF. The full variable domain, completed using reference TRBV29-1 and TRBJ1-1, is SAVISQKPSRDICQRGTSLTIQCQVDSQVTMMFWYRQQPGQSLTLIATANQGSEATYESGFVIDKFPISRPNLTFSTLTVSNMSPEDSSIYLCSVEREGAATEAFFGQGTRLTVV.

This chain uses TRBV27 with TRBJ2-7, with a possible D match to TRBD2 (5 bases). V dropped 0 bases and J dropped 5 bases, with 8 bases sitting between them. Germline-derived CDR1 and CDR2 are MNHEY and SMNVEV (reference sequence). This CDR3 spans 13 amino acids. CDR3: CASSLSRANEQYF. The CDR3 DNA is TGTGCCAGCAGTTTATCGAGGGCGAACGAGCAGTACTTC.